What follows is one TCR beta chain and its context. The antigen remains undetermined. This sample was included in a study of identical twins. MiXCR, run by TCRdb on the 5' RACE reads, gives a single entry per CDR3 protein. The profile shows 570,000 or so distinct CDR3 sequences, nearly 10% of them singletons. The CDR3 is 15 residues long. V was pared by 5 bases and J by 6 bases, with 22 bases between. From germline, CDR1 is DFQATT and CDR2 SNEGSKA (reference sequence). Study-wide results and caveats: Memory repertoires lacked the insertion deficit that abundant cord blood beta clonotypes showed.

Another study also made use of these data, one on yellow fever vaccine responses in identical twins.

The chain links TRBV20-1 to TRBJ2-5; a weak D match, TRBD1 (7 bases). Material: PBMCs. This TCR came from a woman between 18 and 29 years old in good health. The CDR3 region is CSAGLQGKTEKTQYF. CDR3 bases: TGCAGTGCTGGACTACAGGGGAAAACTGAAAAGACCCAGTACTTC.